Below, one T cell receptor beta chain is given with its context. This sample stems from a study of T cell changes during pregnancy in multiple sclerosis. Germline trimming cut 4 bases from V and 0 bases from J; bases unmatched to any gene: 4. This CDR3 has 15 residues. Germline CDR1 SEHNR, CDR2 FQNEAQ (reference sequence). Sequenced by immunoSEQ multiplex PCR; TCRdb stores in-frame clones only, minus some. The sample lists more than 40,000 clones, about 94% occurring once. The chain has TRBV7-9 and TRBJ1-1, with 8 bases matching TRBD1. This receptor was taken from a female donor with multiple sclerosis, enrolled in a pregnancy study. The specimen comprised CD8+ T cells from peripheral blood mononuclear cells, sampled in the first trimester of pregnancy. This CDR3 is CASSSGQGVNTEAFF. As DNA, the CDR3 is TGTGCCAGCAGCTCAGGACAGGGCGTGAACACTGAAGCTTTCTTT.